This is a list of T cell receptor beta chains from one sample in a study of human T cells and chemical hapten exposure. TCRdb re-analysed the RACE reads in MiXCR, keeping a single row per CDR3 protein. The sample contains under 200,000 distinct CDR3 sequences, 25% to 35% of which appear only once. Sequences were derived from whole blood, sampled in connection with sensitization to the hapten diphenylcyclopropenone (DPC). The source is a woman in her twenties or thirties with alopecia areata. Some clones in this sample may be carry-over from other donors' samples. The CDR3 runs from the conserved cysteine through the conserved F or W. Each record gives: J gene, clone size, D gene, V gene, CDR3 protein, CDR3 DNA. A D gene is named only where the DNA matches it firmly. Clone size is not always given. Where it is, it says once, few, many or a class for expanded clones.

TRBJ2-3,few,TRBD2,TRBV7-2,CASSFRSGGGTDTQYF,TGTGCCAGCAGCTTTCGTAGCGGGGGGGGTACAGATACGCAGTATTTT
TRBJ2-3,.,.,TRBV29-1,CSVDGLGGDTQYF,TGCAGCGTCGACGGGCTAGGAGGAGATACGCAGTATTTT
TRBJ1-6,.,TRBD1,TRBV12-3/TRBV12-4,CASSGQGSYNSPLHF,TGTGCCAGCAGTGGACAGGGTTCCTATAATTCACCCCTCCACTTT
TRBJ1-1,.,.,TRBV28,CASTPPGATEAFF,TGTGCCAGCACCCCTCCTGGGGCCACTGAAGCTTTCTTT
TRBJ1-3,few,.,TRBV6-1,CASSSGILPGNTIYF,TGTGCCAGCAGTTCAGGGATTCTGCCCGGAAACACCATATATTTT
TRBJ2-3,once,TRBD1,TRBV10-3,CAITRSDRAADTQYF,TGTGCCATCACCCGATCGGACAGGGCCGCAGATACGCAGTATTTT
TRBJ2-1,.,TRBD2,TRBV28,CASSLRGLAPEQFF,TGTGCCAGCAGTTTGCGGGGACTAGCCCCGGAGCAGTTCTTC
TRBJ2-3,few,.,TRBV5-1,CASSVQGTDTQYF,TGCGCCAGCAGCGTCCAGGGCACAGATACGCAGTATTTT
TRBJ2-7,few,TRBD1,TRBV18,CASSPPGQSTYEQYF,TGTGCCAGCTCACCACCGGGACAGTCGACCTACGAGCAGTACTTC
TRBJ2-4,.,.,TRBV20-1,CSASQGAKNIQYF,TGCAGTGCTAGTCAGGGAGCCAAAAACATTCAGTACTTC
TRBJ1-1,.,.,TRBV29-1,CSVEDRWGTEAFF,TGCAGCGTTGAAGATCGATGGGGGACTGAAGCTTTCTTT
TRBJ2-7,once,TRBD2,TRBV20-1,CSARRPGLAGGPNEQYF,TGCAGTGCTAGAAGGCCGGGACTAGCGGGAGGGCCGAACGAGCAGTACTTC
TRBJ2-1,few,.,TRBV20-1,CSARRGPSSYNEQFF,TGCAGTGCTAGACGGGGGCCCAGCTCCTACAATGAGCAGTTCTTC
TRBJ2-3,.,.,TRBV7-2,CASSLNLGTDTQYF,TGTGCCAGCAGCTTAAATTTGGGCACAGATACGCAGTATTTT
TRBJ1-1,.,.,TRBV27,CASSFGRQSKAFF,TGTGCCAGCAGTTTCGGGAGACAGAGCAAAGCTTTCTTT
TRBJ2-1,few,.,TRBV27,CASRDSDYNEQFF,TGTGCCAGCAGGGACAGCGACTACAATGAGCAGTTCTTC
TRBJ2-5,few,TRBD2,TRBV20-1,CSARQTSGSETQYF,TGCAGTGCTAGACAGACTAGCGGGAGTGAGACCCAGTACTTC
TRBJ2-2,few,.,TRBV10-3,CATTGTYNTGELFF,TGTGCCACCACCGGGACATATAACACCGGGGAGCTGTTTTTT
TRBJ2-3,few,TRBD2,TRBV28,CASSLGSGRAYPDTQYF,TGTGCCAGCAGTTTAGGTAGCGGGAGGGCCTATCCCGATACGCAGTATTTT
TRBJ2-1,.,.,TRBV7-2,CASSLSSANNEQFF,TGTGCCAGCAGCTTATCATCGGCCAACAATGAGCAGTTCTTC
TRBJ1-5,.,.,TRBV18,CASSPDQVAQPQHF,TGTGCCAGCTCACCGGACCAGGTAGCTCAGCCCCAGCATTTT
TRBJ2-3,few,.,TRBV5-4,CASSSDDSGTDTQYF,TGTGCCAGCAGCTCCGATGATAGCGGCACAGATACGCAGTATTTT
TRBJ2-3,.,TRBD1,TRBV6-5,CASSLQGMGTDTQYF,TGTGCCAGCAGTTTACAGGGGATGGGCACAGATACGCAGTATTTT
TRBJ1-5,.,.,TRBV7-2,CASSLGSYQPQHF,TGTGCCAGCAGCCTTGGGAGCTATCAGCCCCAGCATTTT
TRBJ2-7,.,.,TRBV3-1,CASSRNRPYEQYF,TGTGCCAGCAGCCGGAACAGACCCTACGAGCAGTACTTC
TRBJ1-2,few,TRBD1,TRBV2,CASSHGQGTGYGYTF,TGTGCCAGCAGTCACGGACAGGGCACTGGCTATGGCTACACCTTC
TRBJ1-2,many,.,TRBV10-3,CAIRQSYGYTF,TGTGCCATCCGACAGTCTTATGGCTACACCTTC
TRBJ1-1,.,.,TRBV20-1,CSSDPEGTEAFF,TGCAGTTCCGACCCGGAGGGCACTGAAGCTTTCTTT
TRBJ2-1,.,.,TRBV4-3,CASSQVIKRAEQFF,TGCGCCAGCAGCCAAGTTATTAAGCGTGCTGAGCAGTTCTTC
TRBJ1-2,few,.,TRBV28,CASRNRVGYTF,TGTGCCAGCAGAAACAGGGTTGGCTACACCTTC
TRBJ2-7,.,TRBD1,TRBV11-1,CASSSQTGPYEQYF,TGTGCCAGCAGCTCCCAGACAGGGCCCTACGAGCAGTACTTC
TRBJ1-2,.,TRBD1,TRBV4-2,CASSPKLEGAYGYTF,TGTGCCAGCAGCCCAAAACTTGAGGGGGCCTATGGCTACACCTTC
TRBJ2-5,few,.,TRBV29-1,CSVDFVGAGETQYF,TGCAGCGTTGATTTTGTGGGGGCGGGTGAGACCCAGTACTTC
TRBJ1-1,.,TRBD1,TRBV5-1,CASSQGQVLMNTEAFF,TGCGCCAGCAGCCAGGGACAGGTGTTGATGAACACTGAAGCTTTCTTT
TRBJ1-6,few,TRBD1,TRBV2,CASRGRPGTGIGSPLHF,TGTGCCAGCAGAGGACGTCCCGGGACAGGGATAGGTTCACCCCTCCACTTT
TRBJ2-7,.,.,TRBV21-1,CASSKGMANSTYEQYF,TGTGCCAGCAGCAAAGGAATGGCCAATTCTACCTACGAGCAGTACTTC
TRBJ2-1,.,TRBD2,TRBV28,CASSSGTSGSNEQFF,TGTGCCAGCAGTTCCGGGACTAGCGGGAGTAATGAGCAGTTCTTC
TRBJ2-1,few,.,TRBV3-1,CASSRRTTRSLDNEQFF,TGTGCCAGCAGCCGCCGTACGACTAGATCCCTCGACAATGAGCAGTTCTTC
TRBJ2-3,many,.,TRBV11-2,CASSHTDTQYF,TGTGCCAGCAGCCACACAGATACGCAGTATTTT
TRBJ2-1,.,TRBD2,TRBV7-2,CASSFGGGDEQFF,TGTGCCAGCAGCTTCGGGGGAGGGGATGAGCAGTTCTTC
TRBJ2-7,.,.,TRBV20-1,CSASRPATSYEQYF,TGCAGTGCTAGCAGGCCTGCCACCTCCTACGAGCAGTACTTC
TRBJ1-6,few,.,TRBV20-1,CSARDRGITNSPLHF,TGCAGTGCTAGAGATAGGGGGATTACGAATTCACCCCTCCACTTT
TRBJ2-3,.,.,TRBV11-2,CASSLRGWDTQYF,TGTGCCAGCAGCTTACGGGGGTGGGATACGCAGTATTTT
TRBJ2-7,few,TRBD1,TRBV20-1,CSARVRTGGRLYEQYF,TGCAGTGCTAGAGTCCGAACAGGGGGGCGATTATACGAGCAGTACTTC
TRBJ2-4,.,.,TRBV3-1,CASSPPLGVFQYF,TGTGCCAGCAGCCCCCCCCTAGGGGTTTTTCAGTACTTC
TRBJ2-2,.,.,TRBV28,CASRDQEYTGELFF,TGTGCCAGCAGAGACCAGGAATACACCGGGGAGCTGTTTTTT
TRBJ2-7,few,.,TRBV7-2,CASSLGGGQNYEQYF,TGTGCCAGCAGCTTGGGGGGGGGACAGAACTACGAGCAGTACTTC
TRBJ2-5,few,.,TRBV30,CAWEDGQETQYF,TGTGCCTGGGAGGACGGCCAAGAGACCCAGTACTTC